What follows are 6 T cell receptor beta chains derived from one specimen sequenced in a study of graft-versus-host responses after intestinal transplantation. These receptors' targets are unknown. Profiling relied on immunoSEQ multiplex PCR, and the TCRdb table lists in-frame clones only, not all of them. Of over 85,000 clones in the sample, about 95% were seen once. This specimen consisted of unstimulated CD4+ T cells sorted from spleen or lymph node cells, obtained before transplant. The source of these receptors is a human donor who was the organ donor for an intestinal transplant.

V gene TRBV28 combines with J gene TRBJ2-7; D might be TRBD2 (6 bases). The CDR3 totals 13 residues. Trimming pared 6 bases from V and 3 bases from J, leaving 12 bases between. Germline loops: CDR1 MDHEN, CDR2 SYDVKM. CDR3 DNA: TGTGCCAGCAGGGTTGGGAGGCTCTACGAGCAGTACTTC. This encodes CASRVGRLYEQYF. The whole variable domain, remainder taken from reference TRBV28 and TRBJ2-7, is DVKVTQSSRYLVKRTGEKVFLECVQDMDHENMFWYRQDPGLGLRLIYFSYDVKMKEKGDIPEGYSVSREKKERFSLILESASTNQTSMYLCASRVGRLYEQYFGPGTRLTVT.

The chain joins TRBV6-5 to TRBJ1-2; D not certain. V lost 0 bases and J lost 1, with 9 bases in between. The CDR3 is 15 amino acids. Germline CDR1 reads MNHEY; CDR2 reads SVGAGI. CDR3 amino acids: CASSYSIAGNYGYTF. For the CDR3, the DNA is TGTGCCAGCAGTTACTCGATTGCTGGTAACTATGGCTACACCTTC.

The chain joins TRBV5-4 to TRBJ1-2; a weak D match, TRBD1 (5 bases). Per germline, CDR1 SGHNT and CDR2 YYREEE (reference sequence). V lost 0 bases and J 4 bases, leaving 7 bases between the germline ends. CDR3 length: 13 amino acids. CDR3 amino acids: CASSLGQLYGYTF. CDR3 in DNA: TGTGCCAGCAGCTTGGGACAGCTCTATGGCTACACCTTC.

The rearrangement joins TRBV11-3 to TRBJ2-7; TRBD1 matches at 8 bases. The germline V gene has CDR1 SGHNT and CDR2 YENEEA. Germline trimming cut 5 bases from V and 4 bases from J; bases unmatched to any gene: 10. This CDR3 contains 15 residues. The CDR3, as DNA: TGTGCCAGCAGCCCCCGGCGGACAGGGTCTTACGAGCAGTACTTC. Amino acids: CASSPRRTGSYEQYF.

The chain uses TRBV5-4 and TRBJ1-1, with D perhaps matching TRBD1 (6 bases). The CDR3 spans 15 residues. V gave up 1 base and J gave up 5 bases, with 15 bases separating them. Germline assignment: CDR1 SGHNT and CDR2 YYREEE (reference sequence). The DNA of the CDR3 is TGTGCCAGCAGCTTGACTATAAGGGGGGGAACTGAAGCTTTCTTT. Residues: CASSLTIRGGTEAFF.

The CDR3 coding sequence is TGTGCCAGCAGACTGGACAGGGAGACCTACGAGCAGTACTTC. It codes for CASRLDRETYEQYF. J is TRBJ2-7 and V is TRBV27; TRBD1 aligns across 8 bases. This CDR3 spans 14 amino acids. Germline V CDR1 and CDR2: MNHEY, SMNVEV (reference sequence). With V trimmed by 6 bases and J by 2 bases, 6 bases remained unmatched.